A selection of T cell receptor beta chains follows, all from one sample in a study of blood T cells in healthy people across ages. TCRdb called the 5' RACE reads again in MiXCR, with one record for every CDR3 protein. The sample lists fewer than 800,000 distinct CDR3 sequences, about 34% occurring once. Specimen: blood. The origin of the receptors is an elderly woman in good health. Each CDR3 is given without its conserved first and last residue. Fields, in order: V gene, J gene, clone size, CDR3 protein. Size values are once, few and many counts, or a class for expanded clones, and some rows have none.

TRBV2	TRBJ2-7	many	ASSVLGTGAYEQY
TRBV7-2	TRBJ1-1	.	ASSRNPTEAF
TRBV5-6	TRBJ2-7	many	ASSYSGTGSYEQY
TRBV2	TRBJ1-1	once	ASSEGKFSWDTEAF
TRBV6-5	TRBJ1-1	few	ASRLTFDRNTEAF
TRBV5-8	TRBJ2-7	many	ASSLRTSGTYEQY
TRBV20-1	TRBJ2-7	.	SGERQGLSSYEQY
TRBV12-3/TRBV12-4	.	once	ASSKSAPGLAGVEQY
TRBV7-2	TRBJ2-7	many	ASSLLAGGPSEQY
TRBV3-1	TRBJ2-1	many	ASSQGSGAYNEQF
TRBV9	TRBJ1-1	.	ASSVGRAATEAF
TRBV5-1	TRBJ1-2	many	ASSLEIGYGYT
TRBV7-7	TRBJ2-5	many	ASSFSGGKSSCWETQY
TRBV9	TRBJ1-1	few	ASSVVGINTEAF
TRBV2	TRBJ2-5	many	ASRIGSGVYGETQY
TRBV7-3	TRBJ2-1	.	ASSFTGTSCNEQF
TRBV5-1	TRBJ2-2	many	ASRSGTVNTGELF
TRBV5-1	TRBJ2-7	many	ASSLVQGSSYEQY
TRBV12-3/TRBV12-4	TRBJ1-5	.	ASSLYPRWRDSNQPQH
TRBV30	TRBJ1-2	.	AWSGPQGLQTLNYGHT
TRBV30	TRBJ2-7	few	AWSTAYEQY
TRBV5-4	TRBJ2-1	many	ASSLVSWGADEQF
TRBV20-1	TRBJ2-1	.	SAGDSGQSNEQF
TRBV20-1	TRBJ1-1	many	SAKGGGFTEAF